This TCR beta chain was profiled in a study of siplizumab effects on memory and regulatory T cells. TCRdb's table, derived via immunoSEQ multiplex PCR, lists solely in-frame clones and lacks some. The table lists about 120,000 clones, about 95% of them singletons. Germline V gene lookup returns CDR1 MDHEN and CDR2 SYDVKM. V lost 7 bases and J 4 bases, leaving 17 bases between the germline ends. The CDR3 length is 14 residues. The chain couples TRBV28 to TRBJ2-7; D is perhaps TRBD2 (5 bases). Sequences were obtained from non-Treg CD4+ T cells sorted from blood. This clonotype was obtained from a human donor in good health. In nucleotides, the CDR3 is TGTGCCAGCACTCCCTCCCCGAGAGGGTACGAGCAGTACTTC. Amino acids: CASTPSPRGYEQYF.